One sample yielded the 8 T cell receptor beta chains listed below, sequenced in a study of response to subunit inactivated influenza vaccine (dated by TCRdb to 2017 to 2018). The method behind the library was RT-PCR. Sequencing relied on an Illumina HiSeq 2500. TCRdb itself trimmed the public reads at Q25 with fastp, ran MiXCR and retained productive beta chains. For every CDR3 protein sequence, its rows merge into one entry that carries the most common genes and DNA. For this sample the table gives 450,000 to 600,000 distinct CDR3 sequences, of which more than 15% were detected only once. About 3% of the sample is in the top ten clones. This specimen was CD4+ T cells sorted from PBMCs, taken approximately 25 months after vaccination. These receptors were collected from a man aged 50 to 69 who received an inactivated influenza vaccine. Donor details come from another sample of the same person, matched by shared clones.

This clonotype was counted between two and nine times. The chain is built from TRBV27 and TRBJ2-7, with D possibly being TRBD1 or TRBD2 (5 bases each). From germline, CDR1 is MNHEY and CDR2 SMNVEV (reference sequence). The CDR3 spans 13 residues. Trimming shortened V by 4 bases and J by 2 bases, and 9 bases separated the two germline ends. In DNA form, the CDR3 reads TGTGCCAGCAGTTGGGGGAAGGCCTACGAGCAGTACTTC. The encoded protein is CASSWGKAYEQYF.

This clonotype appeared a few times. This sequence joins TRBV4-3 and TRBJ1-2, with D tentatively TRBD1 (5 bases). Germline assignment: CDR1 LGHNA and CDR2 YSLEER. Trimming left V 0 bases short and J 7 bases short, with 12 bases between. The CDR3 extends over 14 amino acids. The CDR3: CASSQDAGNLGYTF. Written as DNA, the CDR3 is TGCGCCAGCAGCCAAGATGCAGGGAATCTTGGCTACACCTTC.

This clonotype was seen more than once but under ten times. CDR3 in DNA: TGTGCCAGCACCGAATCGGGGCGGCAGACCGGGGAGCTGTTTTTT. This encodes CASTESGRQTGELFF. This chain links TRBV28 with TRBJ2-2, with D possibly called TRBD1 or TRBD2 (5 bases each). CDR1 is MDHEN, CDR2 SYDVKM, per germline. This CDR3 contains 15 residues. The V gene lost 7 bases and the J gene lost 5 bases, with 17 bases spanning the gap.

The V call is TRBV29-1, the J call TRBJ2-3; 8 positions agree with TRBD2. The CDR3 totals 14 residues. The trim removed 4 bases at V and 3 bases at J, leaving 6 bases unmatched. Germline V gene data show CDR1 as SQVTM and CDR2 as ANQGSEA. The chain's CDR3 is CSVATGGPTDTQYF. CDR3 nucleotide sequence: TGCAGCGTTGCGACGGGAGGGCCAACAGATACGCAGTATTTT.

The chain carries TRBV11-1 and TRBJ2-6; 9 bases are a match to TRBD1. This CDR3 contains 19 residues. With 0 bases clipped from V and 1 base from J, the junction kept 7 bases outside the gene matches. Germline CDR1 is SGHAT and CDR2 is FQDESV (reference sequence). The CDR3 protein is CASSLARLGQGSGANVLTF. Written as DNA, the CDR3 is TGTGCCAGCAGCTTAGCGCGGCTGGGACAGGGATCTGGGGCCAACGTCCTGACTTTC.

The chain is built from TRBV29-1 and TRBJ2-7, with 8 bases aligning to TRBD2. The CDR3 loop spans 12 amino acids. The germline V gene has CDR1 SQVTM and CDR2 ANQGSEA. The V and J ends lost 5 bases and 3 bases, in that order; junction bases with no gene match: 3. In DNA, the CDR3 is TGCAGCGTTCGGGAGGGGATCTACGAGCAGTACTTC. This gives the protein CSVREGIYEQYF.

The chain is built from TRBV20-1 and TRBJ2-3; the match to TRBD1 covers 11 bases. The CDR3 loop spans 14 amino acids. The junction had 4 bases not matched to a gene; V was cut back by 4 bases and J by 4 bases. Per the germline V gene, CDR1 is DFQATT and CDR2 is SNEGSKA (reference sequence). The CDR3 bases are TGCAGTGCTAATGAGGACAGGGGGCCAGATACGCAGTATTTT. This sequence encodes CSANEDRGPDTQYF.

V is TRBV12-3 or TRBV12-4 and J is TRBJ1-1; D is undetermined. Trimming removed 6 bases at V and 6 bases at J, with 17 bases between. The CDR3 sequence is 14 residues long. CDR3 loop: CASRSRKLGAEAFF. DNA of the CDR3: TGTGCCAGCAGAAGCCGTAAATTGGGCGCTGAAGCTTTCTTT.